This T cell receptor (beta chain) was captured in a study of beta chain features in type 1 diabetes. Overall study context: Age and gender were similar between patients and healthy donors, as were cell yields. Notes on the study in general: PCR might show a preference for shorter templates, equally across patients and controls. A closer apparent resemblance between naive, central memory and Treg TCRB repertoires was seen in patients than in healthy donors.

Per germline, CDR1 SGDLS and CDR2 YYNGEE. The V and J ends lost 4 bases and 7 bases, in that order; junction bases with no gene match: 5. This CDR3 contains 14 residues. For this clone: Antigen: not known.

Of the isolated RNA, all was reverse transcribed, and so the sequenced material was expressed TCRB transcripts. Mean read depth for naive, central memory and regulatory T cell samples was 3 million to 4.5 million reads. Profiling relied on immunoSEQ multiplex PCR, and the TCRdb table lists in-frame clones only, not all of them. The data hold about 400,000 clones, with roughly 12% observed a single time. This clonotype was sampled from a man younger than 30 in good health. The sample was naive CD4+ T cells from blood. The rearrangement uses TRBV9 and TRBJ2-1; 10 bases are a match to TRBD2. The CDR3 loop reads CASSRAGGWNEQFF. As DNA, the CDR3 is TGTGCCAGCAGCAGAGCGGGGGGGTGGAATGAGCAGTTCTTC. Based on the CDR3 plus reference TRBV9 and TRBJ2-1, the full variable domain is DSGVTQTPKHLITATGQRVTLRCSPRSGDLSVYWYQQSLDQGLQFLIQYYNGEERAKGNILERFSAQQFPDLHSELNLSSLELGDSALYFCASSRAGGWNEQFFGPGTRLTVL.